A selection of T cell receptor beta chains follows, all from one sample in a study of blood T cell repertoires in COVID-19. The data were produced by immunoSEQ multiplex PCR, yet TCRdb's version contains in-frame clones alone and is incomplete. The sample yields some 250,000 clones, around 84% seen once. The sample taken for sequencing was peripheral blood. These receptors all stem from an older woman with COVID-19, enrolled during active disease. CDR3s leave out the opening cysteine and the closing phenylalanine or tryptophan.

TRBV24-1 ATSDPNRGRGYT
TRBV5-8 ARPRSGRYDEQF
TRBV18 ASSFTGTGGAGANVLT
TRBV28 ASSLSGADQPQH
TRBV4-1 ASSQPTGTGANVLT
TRBV7-9 ASSPRGWRSNQPQH
TRBV5-4 ASSPGAGGPSYEQY
TRBV5-1 ASSASGEGLEKQY
TRBV4-3 ASSQDPVRPYGYT
TRBV11-2 ASSPADGQGTIYGYT
TRBV6-2/TRBV6-3 ASSGPGLAGVAGEQF
TRBV5-1 ASSLEGQVAF
TRBV7-2 ASSLGTGAYEQY
TRBV19 ASSMSGGFTEAF
TRBV18 ASSPPKGARTEAF
TRBV5-1 ASSPGTAVTEAF
TRBV30 AWKGGGSTEAF
TRBV30 AWSSARGTNEKLF